The rows below give T cell receptor beta chains drawn from one sample of a study of blood T cell repertoires in COVID-19. Clones were read by immunoSEQ multiplex PCR, and TCRdb kept only the in-frame ones, dropping some. The table lists over 70,000 clones, under 90% of them singletons, with roughly 4% in the top ten. The sequencing input was peripheral blood. The receptors originated from a woman between 55 and 75 years old with acute or convalescent COVID-19. Each CDR3 is given with its conserved first and last residue. Each record gives: CDR3 protein, CDR3 DNA, CDR3 length, D gene, J gene, V gene. The D gene is left open where the match is weak.

CDR3aa: CASSGTALLNTEAFF
CDR3nt: TGTGCCAGCAGTGGGACAGCACTATTGAACACTGAAGCTTTCTTT
len: 15
d_gene: .
j_gene: TRBJ1-1
v_gene: TRBV6-4

CDR3aa: CASSLVGGGYNEQFF
CDR3nt: TGTGCCAGCAGCTTAGTAGGGGGGGGCTACAATGAGCAGTTCTTC
len: 15
d_gene: .
j_gene: TRBJ2-1
v_gene: TRBV7-2

CDR3aa: CASSFTSPINTGELFF
CDR3nt: TGCGCCAGCAGCTTTACTAGCCCCATCAACACCGGGGAGCTGTTTTTT
len: 16
d_gene: .
j_gene: TRBJ2-2
v_gene: TRBV5-1

CDR3aa: CASSWTGYEQFF
CDR3nt: TGTGCCAGCAGTTGGACAGGGTACGAGCAGTTCTTC
len: 12
d_gene: TRBD1
j_gene: TRBJ2-1
v_gene: TRBV12-3/TRBV12-4

CDR3aa: CATSVRQGFDSPLHF
CDR3nt: TGTGCCACCAGCGTTCGACAGGGTTTCGATTCACCCCTCCACTTT
len: 15
d_gene: TRBD1
j_gene: TRBJ1-6
v_gene: TRBV15

CDR3aa: CAISPHLTGRYGYTF
CDR3nt: TGTGCCATCAGTCCTCACCTGACAGGGCGCTATGGCTACACCTTC
len: 15
d_gene: TRBD1
j_gene: TRBJ1-2
v_gene: TRBV10-3

CDR3aa: CASSDFRGMNTEAFF
CDR3nt: .
len: 15
d_gene: .
j_gene: TRBJ1-1
v_gene: TRBV10-2

CDR3aa: CASSRSSGGKTQYF
CDR3nt: TGTGCCAGCAGTCGTTCTAGCGGTGGGAAGACCCAGTACTTC
len: 14
d_gene: TRBD2
j_gene: TRBJ2-5
v_gene: TRBV6-5

CDR3aa: CASAVARGRGYEQYF
CDR3nt: TGTGCCAGCGCCGTCGCCAGGGGAAGAGGCTACGAGCAGTACTTC
len: 15
d_gene: .
j_gene: TRBJ2-7
v_gene: TRBV6-5

CDR3aa: CASSQSTGQGLTEKLFF
CDR3nt: TGCGCCAGCAGCCAGTCCACGGGACAGGGCTTAACTGAAAAACTGTTTTTT
len: 17
d_gene: TRBD1
j_gene: TRBJ1-4
v_gene: TRBV4-1

CDR3aa: CASSSGTGMETQYF
CDR3nt: TGTGCCAGCAGTTCCGGGACAGGGATGGAGACCCAGTACTTC
len: 14
d_gene: TRBD1
j_gene: TRBJ2-5
v_gene: TRBV5-4

CDR3aa: CASSYAYRDLNTEAFF
CDR3nt: TGTGCCAGCAGTTACGCCTACAGGGATCTGAACACTGAAGCTTTCTTT
len: 16
d_gene: .
j_gene: TRBJ1-1
v_gene: TRBV6-5

CDR3aa: CASSLVGQPHGYTF
CDR3nt: TGTGCCAGCAGCTTAGTGGGCCAGCCCCATGGCTACACCTTC
len: 14
d_gene: .
j_gene: TRBJ1-2
v_gene: TRBV7-9

CDR3aa: CSVANSVLADTQYF
CDR3nt: TGCAGCGTTGCCAATAGTGTGTTGGCAGATACGCAGTATTTT
len: 14
d_gene: .
j_gene: TRBJ2-3
v_gene: TRBV29-1

CDR3aa: CASSQALGVYEQYF
CDR3nt: TGTGCCAGCAGCCAAGCGTTAGGAGTATACGAGCAGTACTTC
len: 14
d_gene: .
j_gene: TRBJ2-7
v_gene: TRBV4-2

CDR3aa: CASSSQGVGQPQHF
CDR3nt: TGTGCCAGCAGCTCTCAGGGGGTCGGACAGCCCCAGCATTTT
len: 14
d_gene: TRBD1
j_gene: TRBJ1-5
v_gene: TRBV7-2

CDR3aa: CASTVTGTVRGYTF
CDR3nt: TGTGCCAGTACCGTGACAGGGACCGTGCGTGGCTACACCTTC
len: 14
d_gene: TRBD1
j_gene: TRBJ1-2
v_gene: TRBV19

CDR3aa: CASSRQGASGANVLTF
CDR3nt: TGTGCCAGCAGTCGACAGGGGGCGAGTGGGGCCAACGTCCTGACTTTC
len: 16
d_gene: TRBD1
j_gene: TRBJ2-6
v_gene: TRBV6-6

CDR3aa: CASSQGPAAGRFQPQHF
CDR3nt: TGCGCCAGCAGCCAAGGGCCGGCGGCAGGGCGGTTTCAGCCCCAGCATTTT
len: 17
d_gene: .
j_gene: TRBJ1-5
v_gene: TRBV4-1

CDR3aa: CASSRDSMRSTDTQYF
CDR3nt: TGTGCCAGCAGCCGGGACTCGATGCGAAGCACAGATACGCAGTATTTT
len: 16
d_gene: .
j_gene: TRBJ2-3
v_gene: TRBV9

CDR3aa: CASSPDRGGTEAFF
CDR3nt: TGTGCCAGCAGTCCCGACAGGGGGGGCACTGAAGCTTTCTTT
len: 14
d_gene: TRBD1
j_gene: TRBJ1-1
v_gene: TRBV6-5

CDR3aa: CATSRTGRSSYNEQFF
CDR3nt: TGTGCCACCAGTCGAACAGGGCGAAGCTCCTACAATGAGCAGTTCTTC
len: 16
d_gene: .
j_gene: TRBJ2-1
v_gene: TRBV24-1